Each of the 19 T cell receptor beta chains below was sequenced from the same sample in a study of cytomegalovirus exposure and HLA in healthy donors. Using immunoSEQ multiplex PCR, the repertoire was profiled, and TCRdb retains in-frame clones only, with some absent. The sample yields about 170,000 clones, roughly nine tenths seen once. Sequences were obtained from PBMCs. Receptors were obtained from a woman aged 25-40 years in good health and CMV-seronegative.

This clone was recorded many times. CDR3 in amino acids: CASSSTVRGLFANYGYTF. The CDR3 region has the DNA TGTGCCAGCAGCTCCACGGTTAGGGGTTTATTCGCTAACTATGGCTACACCTTC. The J gene is TRBJ1-2, the V gene TRBV7-9; a possible D gene is TRBD1 (5 bases). V was pared by 4 bases and J by 0 bases, with 21 bases between. The CDR3 extends over 18 amino acids. Per germline, CDR1 SEHNR and CDR2 FQNEAQ (reference sequence).

J is TRBJ2-1 and V is TRBV30; TRBD2 matches at 9 bases. The CDR3 runs 13 residues. With 7 bases clipped from V and 6 bases from J, the junction kept 7 bases outside the gene matches. From germline, CDR1 is GTSNPN and CDR2 SVGIG (reference sequence). CDR3 nucleotides: TGTGCCTTTTCTAGCGGGATCGCCAATGAGCAGTTCTTC. Translated, it gives CAFSSGIANEQFF.

The chain combines TRBV6-1 with TRBJ1-2, with D perhaps matching TRBD1 (5 bases). V was clipped by 4 bases and J by 3 bases, with 9 bases between them. The germline V gene has CDR1 MNHNS and CDR2 SASEGT. The CDR3 consists of 13 residues. CDR3: CASSGGGYYGYTF. The CDR3 DNA reads TGTGCCAGCAGTGGTGGGGGATACTATGGCTACACCTTC.

The chain uses TRBV5-5 and TRBJ2-7, with D perhaps TRBD1 (6 bases). The CDR3 totals 13 residues. Germline V CDR1 and CDR2: SGHKS, YYEKEE (reference sequence). V lost 2 bases and J 3 bases, leaving 9 bases between the germline ends. The CDR3 DNA is TGTGCCAGCAGCTTACAGGGTAGCTACGAGCAGTACTTC. Encoded protein: CASSLQGSYEQYF.

This rearrangement joins TRBV19 to TRBJ1-1; D not resolved. The ends were cut back, 5 bases at V and 1 base at J, with 11 bases in the middle. There are 14 residues in the CDR3. Germline loops: CDR1 LNHDA, CDR2 SQIVND (reference sequence). The CDR3 DNA reads as TGTGCCAGTAGTTTGAGAGGGCGGAACACTGAAGCTTTCTTT. Protein: CASSLRGRNTEAFF.

This clone was seen once. The chain is built from TRBV5-4 and TRBJ1-2; no definite D call. The CDR3 has 13 residues. V dropped 0 bases and J dropped 4 bases, with 7 bases sitting between them. The germline CDR1 and CDR2 sequences are SGHNT and YYREEE (reference sequence). The CDR3 sequence is CASSLEPVYGYTF. The CDR3 DNA follows: TGTGCCAGCAGCTTGGAACCAGTCTATGGCTACACCTTC.

The J gene is TRBJ2-7, the V gene TRBV6-5; maybe TRBD2 (5 bases). With 5 bases removed from V and 0 bases from J, the gap between germline ends came to 14 bases. Germline CDR1 and CDR2: MNHEY and SVGAGI. The CDR3 runs 15 residues. The CDR3 loop is CASSTPGSSSYEQYF. CDR3 DNA sequence: TGTGCCAGCAGTACACCGGGATCGAGCTCCTACGAGCAGTACTTC.

The chain is built from TRBV19 and TRBJ2-7; D assignment may be TRBD1 or TRBD2 (5 bases each). Germline CDR1 and CDR2: LNHDA and SQIVND (reference sequence). The CDR3 contains 15 residues. V lost 3 bases, J lost 1 base, and 13 bases lay in between. CDR3 in DNA: TGTGCCAGTAGTATGACGGGGCAACGATCCTACGAGCAGTACTTC. This sequence encodes CASSMTGQRSYEQYF.

The V and J genes are TRBV28 and TRBJ1-1, with 7 bases matching TRBD1. There are 14 residues in the CDR3. Germline CDR1 MDHEN, CDR2 SYDVKM. The junction had 4 bases not matched to a gene; V was cut back by 3 bases and J by 3 bases. CDR3 DNA: TGTGCCAGCAGTTTGTTAGACAGGGACACTGAAGCTTTCTTT. Translated, it gives CASSLLDRDTEAFF.

CDR3 in amino acids: CASITGTGGYEQYF. The CDR3 coding sequence is TGTGCCAGCATTACCGGGACAGGGGGCTACGAGCAGTACTTC. The chain is built from TRBV6-1 and TRBJ2-7, with 11 bases lining up with TRBD1. The trim removed 7 bases at V and 3 bases at J, leaving 5 bases unmatched. The V gene's germline CDR1 is MNHNS and CDR2 SASEGT. The CDR3 has 14 amino acids.

The V gene is TRBV6-5, the J gene TRBJ2-1; 12 bases map to TRBD2. CDR1 MNHEY and CDR2 SVGAGI come from the germline V gene. The trim removed 6 bases at V and 10 bases at J, leaving 10 bases unmatched. The CDR3 is 15 amino acids. The CDR3 DNA reads as TGTGCCAGCAGCCCCCGACTAGCGGGAGTTCTCGAGCAGTTCTTC. Protein product: CASSPRLAGVLEQFF.

This chain uses TRBV19 with TRBJ1-4, with 7 bases that match TRBD1. V lost 3 bases and J lost 7; bases outside the gene matches: 8. Germline values: CDR1 LNHDA, CDR2 SQIVND (reference sequence). The CDR3 length is 15 residues. CDR3 DNA sequence: TGTGCCAGTAGTATCCCAACAGGGGCGGTTGAAAAACTGTTTTTT. Its translation: CASSIPTGAVEKLFF. Full variable domain (remainder filled in from reference TRBV19 and TRBJ1-4): DGGITQSPKYLFRKEGQNVTLSCEQNLNHDAMYWYRQDPGQGLRLIYYSQIVNDFQKGDIAEGYSVSREKKESFPLTVTSAQKNPTAFYLCASSIPTGAVEKLFFGSGTQLSVL.

The chain recombines TRBV6-1 with TRBJ2-2, with 8 bases fitting TRBD1. The CDR3 extends over 13 amino acids. V lost 6 bases and J lost 4; bases outside the gene matches: 1. Germline CDR1 reads MNHNS; CDR2 reads SASEGT. For the CDR3, the DNA is TGTGCCAGCAGACAGGGGGGCACCGGGGAGCTGTTTTTT. Amino acids: CASRQGGTGELFF.

This chain uses TRBV2 with TRBJ2-7; 7 bases match TRBD1. V trimming: 7 bases; J trimming: 2 bases; junction bases outside the gene matches: 8. Per the germline V gene, CDR1 is SNHLY and CDR2 is FYNNEI. The CDR3 is 14 amino acids. CDR3 region: CASKVRDSAYEQYF. The CDR3 bases are TGTGCCAGCAAGGTCCGGGACAGTGCCTACGAGCAGTACTTC.

The chain carries TRBV27 and TRBJ2-7, with 14 nucleotides matching TRBD2. This CDR3 is 18 amino acids long. V shed 4 bases, J shed 0 bases, and the junction held 8 bases outside the gene matches. CDR1 MNHEY and CDR2 SMNVEV come from the germline V gene (reference sequence). CDR3 bases: TGTGCCAGCAGTTACGAGGGACTAGCGGGAGCAGGCTCCTACGAGCAGTACTTC. It translates to CASSYEGLAGAGSYEQYF.

CDR3 DNA sequence: TGTGCCAGCAGTCAGGGAAGTGGGAGCACTGAAGCTTTCTTT. Residues: CASSQGSGSTEAFF. The V call is TRBV6-5, the J call TRBJ1-1, with D possibly TRBD1 on 5 matching bases. Germline values: CDR1 MNHEY, CDR2 SVGAGI. The CDR3 sequence is 14 residues long. The V end was cut by 5 bases, the J end by 4 bases, with 14 bases between.

The V gene is TRBV27, the J gene TRBJ2-5; D not certain. The V gene lost 2 bases and the J gene lost 4 bases, with 20 bases spanning the gap. Germline V gene sequence: CDR1 MNHEY, CDR2 SMNVEV (reference sequence). This CDR3 has 17 residues. As DNA, the CDR3 is TGTGCCAGCAGTTTAAAAGGGATTGGCCCTCTGTCAGAGACCCAGTACTTC. Translated, it gives CASSLKGIGPLSETQYF.

J is TRBJ2-1 and V is TRBV30, with D perhaps matching TRBD1 or TRBD2 (5 bases each). The germline V gene has CDR1 GTSNPN and CDR2 SVGIG (reference sequence). V was pared by 0 bases and J by 5 bases, with 17 bases between. The CDR3 has 16 residues. CDR3 protein: CAWSVAVGTGNNEQFF. The CDR3, as DNA: TGTGCCTGGAGTGTAGCTGTGGGGACGGGGAACAATGAGCAGTTCTTC.

This clone has a single count. The CDR3 protein is CASSESSPGNQPQHF. The CDR3 coding sequence is TGCGCCAGCAGTGAGTCCTCACCGGGCAATCAGCCCCAGCATTTT. The chain combines TRBV10-2 with TRBJ1-5; D unclear. Deletions cut 0 bases from V and 2 bases from J, with 8 bases between. There are 15 residues in the CDR3. Looked up from germline, CDR1 is WSHSY and CDR2 is SAAADI.